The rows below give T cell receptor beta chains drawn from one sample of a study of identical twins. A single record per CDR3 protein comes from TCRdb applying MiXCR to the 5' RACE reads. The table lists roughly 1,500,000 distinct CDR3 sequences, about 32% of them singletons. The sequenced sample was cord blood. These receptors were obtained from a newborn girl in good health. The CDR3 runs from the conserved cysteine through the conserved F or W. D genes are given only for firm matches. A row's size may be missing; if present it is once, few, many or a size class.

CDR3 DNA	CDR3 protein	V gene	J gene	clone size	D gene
TGTGCCAGCAGTTTCCGACTCTACAATGAGCAGTTCTTC	CASSFRLYNEQFF	TRBV12-3/TRBV12-4	TRBJ2-1	few	-
TGTGCCAGCAGTTCCCGGGACAGGGATCAGCCCCAGCATTTT	CASSSRDRDQPQHF	TRBV6-2/TRBV6-3	TRBJ1-5	-	TRBD1
TGTGCCAGCAGCAGACAGGTTCCCTACGGGGAGCAGTACTTC	CASSRQVPYGEQYF	TRBV7-2	TRBJ2-4	-	-
TGCGCCAGCAGCATGGGTCTGGACCTAGCCAAAAACATTCAGTACTTC	CASSMGLDLAKNIQYF	TRBV5-1	TRBJ2-4	-	-
TGTGCCACCAGTGATTACGCGGGAGCAGATACGCAGTATTTT	CATSDYAGADTQYF	TRBV24-1	TRBJ2-3	-	TRBD2
TGTGCCAGCAGGGGCCTTGGGGGGGGTAAAGAGACCCAGTACTTC	CASRGLGGGKETQYF	TRBV6-1	TRBJ2-5	-	TRBD2
TGTGCCAGCAGCCGGGGACTAGCGGGAACCTCCACAGATACGCAGTATTTT	CASSRGLAGTSTDTQYF	TRBV4-2	TRBJ2-3	-	TRBD2
TGTGCCAGCAGCGTAGATCCCCCCACTAGCACAGATACGCAGTATTTT	CASSVDPPTSTDTQYF	TRBV9	TRBJ2-3	-	-
TGTGCCAGCAGTTTTCGGCTAGCGGTCGGCGAGCAGTACTTC	CASSFRLAVGEQYF	TRBV12-3/TRBV12-4	TRBJ2-7	few	TRBD2
TGTGCCACCAGTGATTTATGGCTAGCGGGGGAGAACCAAGAGACCCAGTACTTC	CATSDLWLAGENQETQYF	TRBV24-1	TRBJ2-5	-	TRBD2
TGTGCCAGCAGCTCGTATTCCTACAATGAGCAGTACTTC	CASSSYSYNEQYF	TRBV7-9	TRBJ2-7	-	-
TGTGCCAGCAGCCCAGTTCGATCTCCCTACAAGCAGTACTTC	CASSPVRSPYKQYF	TRBV7-9	TRBJ2-7	few	-
TGCAGTGCTAGTGGGGGGACAGGGGATACGGGCAGCTATCAGCCCCAGCATTTT	CSASGGTGDTGSYQPQHF	TRBV20-1	TRBJ1-5	-	TRBD1
TGTGCCAGCAGGATTGACGGACAGGTTCCCTACGAGCAGTACTTC	CASRIDGQVPYEQYF	TRBV2	TRBJ2-7	-	TRBD1
TGTGCCAGCAGCCAAGTAACAGGGGGCCACCACGAGCAGTACTTC	CASSQVTGGHHEQYF	TRBV14	TRBJ2-7	once	TRBD1
TGTGCCACCAGTGATTTTGGCCGGGACACTAGCAATCAGCCCCAGCATTTT	CATSDFGRDTSNQPQHF	TRBV24-1	TRBJ1-5	-	-
TGTGCCACCAGCAGAGGCGGGAGTTCGGCAGATACGCAGTATTTT	CATSRGGSSADTQYF	TRBV15	TRBJ2-3	few	TRBD2
TGTGCCAGCAGCTTCGGGACTACACTCTACGAGCAGTACTTC	CASSFGTTLYEQYF	TRBV7-2	TRBJ2-7	many	TRBD2
TGTGCCAGCAGCTCCTCCAGGGGAGGGTACCCCAATCAGCCCCAGCATTTT	CASSSSRGGYPNQPQHF	TRBV7-8	TRBJ1-5	few	-
TGTGCCAGCAGCCCTCCGGAGTGGATGACAGATACGCAGTATTTT	CASSPPEWMTDTQYF	TRBV6-6	TRBJ2-3	few	-
TGTGCCAGCTCCCCAATAGCGGGGGGGAACACAGATACGCAGTATTTT	CASSPIAGGNTDTQYF	TRBV18	TRBJ2-3	few	TRBD2
TGTGCCAGCAGCCAAGTCCTAAGCGGGGGGGCCGGCACAGATACGCAGTATTTT	CASSQVLSGGAGTDTQYF	TRBV4-2	TRBJ2-3	-	TRBD2
TGCAGTGCCCGTAGGGCATCCTACAATGAGCAGTTCTTC	CSARRASYNEQFF	TRBV20-1	TRBJ2-1	few	-
TGTGCCTGGAGTGTCGGGGTAAGGCAAGAGACCCAGTACTTC	CAWSVGVRQETQYF	TRBV30	TRBJ2-5	-	-
TGTGCCAGCTCACCCCTTAGCGGGGGCTTTCAAGAGACCCAGTACTTC	CASSPLSGGFQETQYF	TRBV18	TRBJ2-5	few	TRBD2
TGTGCCAGCAGCTTATCGGTGGACAGATTCTATGGCTACACCTTC	CASSLSVDRFYGYTF	TRBV7-2	TRBJ1-2	many	-
TGCAGTGCTAGAGAGCCCCCACAGGGAGGTGGCTACACCTTC	CSAREPPQGGGYTF	TRBV20-1	TRBJ1-2	-	-
TGTGCCAGCAGTTCGTTGGGGTCCACTTATCAGCCCCAGCATTTT	CASSSLGSTYQPQHF	TRBV27	TRBJ1-5	-	-
TGTGCCAGCAGCCAAGTAAGGGGTAGCGGGGGAGCAAATACGCAGTATTTT	CASSQVRGSGGANTQYF	TRBV3-1	TRBJ2-3	few	TRBD2
TGTGCCAGCAGTCTCAAGGGGGCAGTTTACTACGAGCAGTACTTC	CASSLKGAVYYEQYF	TRBV3-1	TRBJ2-7	-	TRBD1
TGTGCCAAGGCAGGGTCGTTTCCTAACTATGGCTACACCTTC	CAKAGSFPNYGYTF	TRBV6-1	TRBJ1-2	-	-
TGTGCCAGCGCACCCCGACAGGGGACTATTATTTTAAATGAGCAGTTCTTC	CASAPRQGTIILNEQFF	TRBV12-3/TRBV12-4	TRBJ2-1	-	-
TGCGCCAGCAGCTTGTTGGACTCTCTCACAGATACGCAGTATTTT	CASSLLDSLTDTQYF	TRBV5-1	TRBJ2-3	-	-
TGTGCCAGCAGGGACTACAGGGCCAATCAGCCCCAGCATTTT	CASRDYRANQPQHF	TRBV6-1	TRBJ1-5	-	-
TGCAGTGCTAGGACAGTGAACACTGAAGCTTTCTTT	CSARTVNTEAFF	TRBV20-1	TRBJ1-1	many	-
TGTGCCAGCAGTTTATTTGTCCCTCAGGGGGCGTACACTGAAGCTTTCTTT	CASSLFVPQGAYTEAFF	TRBV27	TRBJ1-1	-	TRBD1
TGTGCCAGCAGCCAAGATTCGGTCTCCAGCTCCTACAATGAGCAGTTCTTC	CASSQDSVSSSYNEQFF	TRBV4-2	TRBJ2-1	-	-
TGTGCCAGCAGTCATTTATGGGGGACAGGGTACGAGCAGTACTTC	CASSHLWGTGYEQYF	TRBV7-9	TRBJ2-7	-	TRBD1